These 32 T cell receptor beta chains came from one sample sequenced in a study of T cell changes during pregnancy in multiple sclerosis. Generated by immunoSEQ multiplex PCR, the TCRdb table keeps only in-frame clones and is missing some. The sample shows approximately 33,000 clones, almost 90% of them seen only once. Sequenced here: CD4+ T cells from peripheral blood mononuclear cells, sampled in the first trimester of pregnancy. These receptors were taken from a female donor in good health, enrolled as a control in a pregnancy study.

V is TRBV4-3 and J is TRBJ1-6, with TRBD1 matching over 8 bases. The trim removed 1 base at V and 7 bases at J, leaving 15 bases unmatched. Germline-derived CDR1 and CDR2 are LGHNA and YSLEER. The CDR3 is 19 residues long. CDR3 sequence: CASSQGAYGRDRGNSPLHF. As DNA, the CDR3 is TGCGCCAGCAGCCAAGGGGCTTATGGGCGAGACAGGGGCAATTCACCCCTCCACTTT.

The CDR3 here is CASSPDRGRYNEQFF. As DNA, the CDR3 is TGTGCCAGCAGCCCTGACAGGGGTCGCTACAATGAGCAGTTCTTC. The gene calls are TRBV5-4 and TRBJ2-1; 8 bases are shared with TRBD1. The CDR3 runs 15 residues. Germline CDR1 SGHNT, CDR2 YYREEE (reference sequence). The ends lost 4 bases at V and 3 bases at J; junction bases unmatched: 6.

The V gene is TRBV5-8, the J gene TRBJ2-3; 10 bases agree with TRBD2. The CDR3 has 16 residues. V was pared by 0 bases and J by 2 bases, with 3 bases of the junction left unmatched. Germline CDR1 is SGHTS and CDR2 is YDEGEE. The CDR3 DNA reads TGTGCCAGCAGCTTGGGGACTAGCGGCTACACAGATACGCAGTATTTT. Protein sequence: CASSLGTSGYTDTQYF.

The V gene is TRBV12-2, the J gene TRBJ1-1; no check of the table's D call, TRBD1, against the DNA was made. TRBV12-2 is noted as a pseudogene. CDR3 size: 21 residues. The CDR3 DNA is TGTGCAAGTCGCACAGGGACAGGAACGGATCCACCACACCTCATGAACACTGAAGCTTTCTTT. This gives the protein CASRTGTGTDPPHLMNTEAFF.

J is TRBJ2-6 and V is TRBV9; D might be TRBD2 (5 bases). From germline, CDR1 is SGDLS and CDR2 YYNGEE. V lost 6 bases and J lost 10, with 11 bases in between. The CDR3 has 12 residues. The CDR3 sequence is CASTTTGNVLTF. Here the CDR3 DNA reads TGTGCCAGCACCACAACGGGAAACGTCCTGACTTTC.

This chain joins TRBV5-1 and TRBJ1-2; D is ambiguous. This CDR3 comprises 12 residues. The V gene lost 4 bases and the J gene lost 7 bases, with 11 bases spanning the gap. CDR1 and CDR2 from the germline V gene are SGHRS and YFSETQ. CDR3 coding DNA: TGCGCCAGCAGCATGGGTGAGGTTGGCTACACCTTC. It translates to CASSMGEVGYTF.

The DNA for the CDR3 is TGTGCCAGCAGCTTAACTCCCTGGGAGGGTTCGAGCACTGAAGCTTTCTTT. Translating gives CASSLTPWEGSSTEAFF. The V call is TRBV11-1, the J call TRBJ1-1, with D unresolved. Germline assignment: CDR1 SGHAT and CDR2 FQDESV (reference sequence). This CDR3 comprises 17 residues. The germline V and J ends were trimmed by 2 bases and 4 bases, with 20 bases remaining between them.

The chain uses TRBV4-2 and TRBJ2-3; 10 nucleotides agree with TRBD1. The germline V gene has CDR1 LGHNA and CDR2 YNFKEQ. V trimming: 0 bases; J trimming: 7 bases; junction bases outside the gene matches: 7. CDR3 length: 16 amino acids. In DNA, the CDR3 is TGTGCCAGCAGCCAAGATATGGGGGACAGGGGCAATACGCAGTATTTT. Translating it yields CASSQDMGDRGNTQYF.

The chain couples TRBV19 to TRBJ2-3; tentatively, D is TRBD2 (5 bases). The CDR3 contains 18 residues. Germline loops: CDR1 LNHDA, CDR2 SQIVND (reference sequence). V was trimmed by 7 bases and J by 2 bases, leaving 25 bases between them. In nucleotides, the CDR3 is TGTGCCAGTACCAAGAGGGCAGCCGTTTTCAATTACACAGATACGCAGTATTTT. It encodes CASTKRAAVFNYTDTQYF.

The gene calls are TRBV12-5 and TRBJ2-1, with TRBD2 matching 13 bases. Germline V gene data show CDR1 as LGHNT and CDR2 as FRNRAP. The V and J ends lost 5 bases and 5 bases, in that order; junction bases with no gene match: 12. The length of the CDR3 is 18 residues. Here the CDR3 reads CASGRGPLTSGGNNEQFF. For the CDR3, the DNA is TGTGCTAGTGGTAGGGGCCCATTGACTAGCGGGGGGAACAATGAGCAGTTCTTC.

J is TRBJ2-3 and V is TRBV11-2, with D maybe TRBD2 (6 bases). The CDR3 is 15 residues long. CDR1 is SGHAT and CDR2 is FQNNGV in the germline V gene. V lost 3 bases and J lost 8, with 18 bases in between. The CDR3 DNA reads as TGTGCCAGCAGCTTGCCCCGGGACTTGGCAACTACGCAGTATTTT. Translation gives CASSLPRDLATTQYF. The whole variable domain, filled in from reference TRBV11-2 and TRBJ2-3, reads EAGVAQSPRYKIIEKRQSVAFWCNPISGHATLYWYQQILGQGPKLLIQFQNNGVVDDSQLPKDRFSAERLKGVDSTLKIQPAKLEDSAVYLCASSLPRDLATTQYFGPGTRLTVL.

This clone was found a few times. CDR3 nucleotides: TGTGCCAGCAGCTTAGCGGGGGGTCGAACTGAAGCTTTCTTT. Translating it yields CASSLAGGRTEAFF. The J gene is TRBJ1-1, the V gene TRBV7-2; D is possibly TRBD1 (5 bases). Per the germline V gene, CDR1 is SGHTA and CDR2 is FQGNSA. CDR3 length: 14 residues. V lost 0 bases and J 5 bases, leaving 10 bases between the germline ends.

This clone was counted a few times. The chain employs TRBV27 and TRBJ2-2; D is unclear. The V and J ends lost 0 bases and 7 bases respectively, with 9 bases between them. The germline V gene encodes CDR1 MNHEY and CDR2 SMNVEV (reference sequence). The CDR3 consists of 14 residues. The CDR3 loop reads CASSLSSPYGELFF. The CDR3 DNA reads as TGTGCCAGCAGTTTATCATCCCCGTACGGGGAGCTGTTTTTT.

The J gene is TRBJ1-4, the V gene TRBV2; D unresolved. The CDR3 loop spans 11 amino acids. The germline V and J ends were trimmed by 5 bases and 8 bases, with 6 bases remaining between them. Germline loops: CDR1 SNHLY, CDR2 FYNNEI. CDR3 protein: CASSIGEKLFF. The DNA of the CDR3 is TGTGCCAGCAGTATCGGGGAAAAACTGTTTTTT.

This clone was recorded only once. This chain connects TRBV30 to TRBJ1-2; 7 bases line up with TRBD1. Germline trimming cut 4 bases from V and 4 bases from J; bases unmatched to any gene: 6. In germline, CDR1 is GTSNPN, CDR2 SVGIG (reference sequence). The CDR3 spans 13 residues. CDR3 sequence reads: CAWTKGQSYGYTF. Here the CDR3 DNA reads TGTGCCTGGACTAAGGGACAGTCCTATGGCTACACCTTC.

The CDR3 reads CASSPQWTSGGEGEYF. In DNA, the CDR3 is TGTGCCAGCAGCCCCCAATGGACTAGCGGGGGGGAGGGGGAGTACTTC. The chain recombines TRBV11-3 with TRBJ2-7; 15 bases are shared with TRBD2. The CDR3 sequence is 16 residues long. Germline V lookup: CDR1 SGHNT, CDR2 YENEEA. With 5 bases clipped from V and 11 bases from J, the junction kept 13 bases outside the gene matches.

This chain links TRBV27 with TRBJ2-3; D is possibly TRBD2 (7 bases). Trimming left V 2 bases short and J 0 bases short, with 12 bases between. The germline gives CDR1 MNHEY, CDR2 SMNVEV (reference sequence). This CDR3 region has 16 residues. CDR3 sequence: CASSLEGGTSTDTQYF. The CDR3 nucleotides read TGTGCCAGCAGTTTAGAGGGGGGGACTAGCACAGATACGCAGTATTTT.

The gene calls are TRBV7-2 and TRBJ2-3, with TRBD2 identical over 9 bases. The CDR3 spans 18 residues. With V trimmed by 1 base and J by 4 bases, 12 bases remained unmatched. Germline CDR1 and CDR2: SGHTA and FQGNSA. CDR3: CASSLDVGAGGLADTQYF. The CDR3 DNA reads TGTGCCAGCAGCTTAGATGTAGGAGCGGGGGGTCTCGCAGATACGCAGTATTTT.

This chain joins TRBV5-1 and TRBJ1-5; a possible D gene is TRBD1 (5 bases). The CDR3 has 14 residues. The V gene lost 5 bases and the J gene lost 3 bases, with 12 bases spanning the gap. Germline V CDR1 and CDR2: SGHRS, YFSETQ. The CDR3 region has the DNA TGCGCCAGCAGTCCCGACAGTCCCAATCAGCCCCAGCATTTT. This encodes CASSPDSPNQPQHF.

V gene TRBV7-2 combines with J gene TRBJ2-7; 16 nucleotides match TRBD2. CDR3 length equals 16 residues. V lost 4 bases to trimming and J lost 5 bases; unmatched junction nucleotides: 5. The germline CDR1 and CDR2 sequences are SGHTA and FQGNSA. As DNA, the CDR3 is TGTGCCAGCAGCTCGGGACTAGCGGGGGGGCAAAACGAGCAGTACTTC. Translation: CASSSGLAGGQNEQYF.

J is TRBJ2-2 and V is TRBV7-2; D possibly corresponds to TRBD2 (7 bases). The germline V gene has CDR1 SGHTA and CDR2 FQGNSA. The CDR3 sequence is 13 residues long. Trimming took off 4 bases at V and 13 bases at J, with 16 bases between the two ends. As DNA, the CDR3 is TGTGCCAGCAGCTCCCGGGGGGCACAGGGGCTGTTTTTT. Amino acid sequence: CASSSRGAQGLFF.

The V and J genes are TRBV11-3 and TRBJ2-1, with TRBD2 matching 8 bases. Unmatched junction bases numbered 23, after V lost 7 bases and J lost 6 bases. The CDR3 is 19 amino acids. Germline CDR1 is SGHNT and CDR2 is YENEEA. CDR3: CASTRRAGGLGTRANEQFF. CDR3 nucleotides: TGTGCCAGCACCCGAAGGGCGGGGGGCCTTGGGACGAGAGCCAATGAGCAGTTCTTC.

The chain uses TRBV9 and TRBJ1-4; 7 bases map to TRBD1. The CDR3 totals 16 residues. Germline CDR1 SGDLS, CDR2 YYNGEE. With V trimmed by 4 bases and J by 5 bases, 11 bases remained unmatched. CDR3: CASSPRVTGRNEKLFF. In nucleotides, the CDR3 is TGTGCCAGCAGCCCTAGAGTGACAGGGCGAAATGAAAAACTGTTTTTT.

This clone was detected once. The rearrangement uses TRBV18 and TRBJ1-5, with 8 bases lining up with TRBD1. V was pared by 8 bases and J by 4 bases, with 7 bases of the junction left unmatched. This CDR3 spans 14 amino acids. Per the germline V gene, CDR1 is KGHSH and CDR2 is LQKENI. The chain's CDR3 is CASNLQGGNQPQHF. CDR3 DNA sequence: TGTGCCAGCAACTTACAGGGGGGTAATCAGCCCCAGCATTTT.

The chain recombines TRBV7-3 with TRBJ2-7; D unresolved. Germline V gene data show CDR1 as SGHTA and CDR2 as FQGTGA. Trimming cost V 1 base and J 7 bases, with 14 bases left between them. The CDR3 totals 14 residues. CDR3 sequence: CASSLNRNAAEQYF. The CDR3 nucleotides read TGTGCCAGCAGCTTAAATCGGAACGCGGCTGAGCAGTACTTC.

V is TRBV7-9 and J is TRBJ1-2, with a possible D match to TRBD1 (6 bases). The CDR3 is 15 residues long. Trimming stripped 5 bases from V and 5 bases from J, with 18 bases between. The germline gives CDR1 SEHNR, CDR2 FQNEAQ (reference sequence). CDR3 nucleotide sequence: TGTGCCAGCAGCCCCCGGGGGGGGGCAAGTTATGGCTACACCTTC. Amino acids: CASSPRGGASYGYTF.

The gene calls are TRBV7-2 and TRBJ2-7, with TRBD1 as a possible D gene (6 bases). Germline V gene sequence: CDR1 SGHTA, CDR2 FQGNSA. There are 12 residues in the CDR3. Trimming stripped 5 bases from V and 4 bases from J, with 9 bases between. CDR3 sequence reads: CASSTGQYEQYF. CDR3 nucleotides: TGTGCCAGCAGCACCGGACAGTACGAGCAGTACTTC.

The V call is TRBV7-9, the J call TRBJ2-1; TRBD1 aligns across 9 bases. CDR1 and CDR2 (germline): SEHNR, FQNEAQ (reference sequence). This CDR3 is 15 amino acids long. V shed 5 bases, J shed 8 bases, and the junction held 10 bases outside the gene matches. The CDR3 loop is CASSTRDRVYHEQFF. Here the CDR3 DNA reads TGTGCCAGCAGCACCCGGGACAGGGTGTACCATGAGCAGTTCTTC.

The J gene is TRBJ2-1, the V gene TRBV9; tentative D call: TRBD2 (6 bases). Looked up from germline, CDR1 is SGDLS and CDR2 is YYNGEE. The CDR3 contains 15 residues. V was pared by 2 bases and J by 1 base, with 10 bases between. The CDR3 sequence is CASSVGTGSYNEQFF. The DNA of the CDR3 is TGTGCCAGCAGCGTCGGGACTGGGTCCTACAATGAGCAGTTCTTC.

V usage is TRBV19 and J usage is TRBJ1-5, with D hard to call. V shed 10 bases and J shed 7 bases, with 20 bases lying between them. Germline V gene lookup returns CDR1 LNHDA and CDR2 SQIVND (reference sequence). The CDR3 length is 14 residues. As DNA, the CDR3 is TGTGCCACCGACGGCGGGGTTAAGGGCCAGCCCCAGCATTTT. Protein sequence: CATDGGVKGQPQHF. Combining the CDR3 with reference TRBV19 and TRBJ1-5 gives the whole variable domain DGGITQSPKYLFRKEGQNVTLSCEQNLNHDAMYWYRQDPGQGLRLIYYSQIVNDFQKGDIAEGYSVSREKKESFPLTVTSAQKNPTAFYLCATDGGVKGQPQHFGDGTRLSIL.

In this sample, this clone turned up a few times. V usage is TRBV5-1 and J usage is TRBJ1-1, with D tentatively TRBD1 (6 bases). V lost 0 bases, J lost 0 bases, and 9 bases lay in between. CDR1 and CDR2 (germline): SGHRS, YFSETQ. This CDR3 has 15 amino acids. CDR3 in DNA: TGCGCCAGCAGCTTGGACAGGGTGGTGAACACTGAAGCTTTCTTT. This gives the protein CASSLDRVVNTEAFF.

The J gene is TRBJ2-7, the V gene TRBV7-6; TRBD1 matches at 7 bases. The CDR3 length is 17 residues. The germline V gene encodes CDR1 SGHVS and CDR2 FNYEAQ. V trimming: 5 bases; J trimming: 5 bases; junction bases outside the gene matches: 18. CDR3 nucleotides: TGTGCCAGCAGCCGCAGCTCTTTACCAGGGGGTCCCGACGAGCAGTACTTC. Protein product: CASSRSSLPGGPDEQYF.